This T cell receptor (beta chain) stems from a study of blood T cell repertoires in COVID-19 (dated by TCRdb to the early 2020s). Describing the broader study: The collaborator samples originated in the United States, Italy and Spain and spanned the acute and convalescent phases of COVID-19. The prospective study material was composed of cDNA or gDNA derived from T cells, B-cell-depleted T cells, or PBMCs. Deeply sampled blood TCRbeta repertoires from subjects exposed to, actively infected with, or recovered from COVID-19 were included in the dataset. A freely available public database, intended as a resource for researchers studying the immune response to SARS-CoV-2, is where the repertoires were released. Samples came from the ongoing ImmuneRACE study (first 160 participants) plus 1,254 subjects from 6 global collaborators. A de-identified subject ID, COVID-19 status, age in years and sex were almost always included in the sample metadata. Where HLA class I and class II types were available, the types were taken from metadata supplied by the sample provider, not from assay-based typing.

TCRbeta CDR3 regions were amplified from genomic DNA by means of the immunoSEQ Assay, a bias-controlled multiplex PCR. In the source study's methods: Within the assay, amplification of reference gene primers was used to estimate how many nucleated cells each sample contained. To quantify the absolute abundance of each unique TCRbeta CDR3 rearrangement, sequence reads were collapsed and filtered. For each sample, productive Simpson clonality was calculated as the square root of Simpson's diversity index over productive rearrangements. As stored in TCRdb, this immuneACCESS dataset retains in-frame rearrangements with V and J assigned. A fraction of the clones does not appear; measured against another copy, unresolved V genes explain less than half of the discrepancy, and the remainder lacks a known reason. V and J calls and clone size are copied from that table; D and trimming were computed from the DNA. Across this sample there are some 290,000 clones, with under 90% seen only once. The ten largest clones represent about 8.4% of the sample.

Comments on this clone: Its specific antigen is unknown. The input lacks base qualities; no much larger clone sits a single base away.

Participants in the prospective study were enrolled through a virtual design, were aged roughly 18 to 100 years, and lived in 20 to 30 United States geographic areas. In the prospective study, cohorts were assigned on the basis of participant-reported clinical history obtained from a screening survey and a study questionnaire. ImmuneRACE Cohort 3 recovered participants were defined by two consecutive negative NP/OP PCR tests, healthcare professional clearance, or symptom resolution. Each participant in the prospective study had whole blood, serum and a nasopharyngeal or oropharyngeal swab collected by mobile phlebotomists. Participants in the prospective study had the option to provide additional blood draws and questionnaires over an approximately 2-month period. Before DNA extraction, blood samples from the prospective study were shipped at room temperature or frozen. General study outcomes and caveats: Clinical and demographic metadata were provided uncurated, with the amount varying by source and participant.

From a lookup of the germline V gene (reference sequence), CDR1 and CDR2 are SEHNR and FQNEAQ. V lost 4 bases and J lost 5 bases, and the count of bases not matched to a germline gene is 6. The CDR3 sequence holds 14 residues, the cysteine and phenylalanine included. The sequence is cut down to CDR3 DNA, 42 bases in frame from base 1. This receptor was identified in a woman aged 30 to 39 who had recovered from COVID-19. Recombination joined TRBV7-9 with TRBJ2-7; the central 9 bases match TRBD1. Input material: PBMCs or T cells enriched from blood (not recorded which). The CDR3 reads as follows: CASSSGTGSDEQYF. The bases are TGTGCCAGCAGCTCCGGGACAGGGAGTGACGAGCAGTACTTC.